The T cell receptor beta chain described here comes from a study of blood T cell repertoires in COVID-19. About the study: Samples of COVID-19 (acute and convalescent) were obtained from the United States, Italy and Spain. The analysed material was cDNA or gDNA that came from T cells, B-cell-depleted T cells, or PBMCs.

Source study methods: How many nucleated cells were present was estimated from reference gene primer amplification. Assay used: immunoSEQ multiplex PCR; TCRdb lists only in-frame clones, some missing. The DNA was the basis for D and trimming; V, J and clone size are from that table. Of roughly 380,000 clones in the sample, approximately 90% are singletons; the top ten hold 1.5% to 1.9%. Patients from Seattle were sampled longitudinally, starting during active infection. CDR1 and CDR2 from the germline V gene are SEHNR and FQNEAQ (reference sequence). Trimming shortened V by 5 bases and J by 0 bases, and 25 bases separated the two germline ends. CDR3 length: 19 residues.

The sequence came from a woman between 40 and 55 years old with COVID-19, enrolled during active disease. V and J are TRBV7-9 and TRBJ1-1; a possible D gene is TRBD1 (5 bases). Material for sequencing was peripheral blood. The CDR3 protein is CASSPTVGATLQLNTEAFF. For the CDR3, the DNA is TGTGCCAGCAGCCCGACAGTTGGGGCCACCCTTCAATTGAACACTGAAGCTTTCTTT.